The 6 T cell receptor beta chains below come from one sample, sequenced in a study of OX40 agonist ivuxolimab in advanced cancers. Method: immunoSEQ multiplex PCR; TCRdb's copy keeps in-frame clones and lacks some. The repertoire holds around 67,000 clones, with about 85% as singletons. The sample consisted of CD4+ or CD8+ T cells sorted from blood, taken in a trial of the OX40 agonist ivuxolimab. These receptor sequences come from an adult with an advanced solid tumor such as melanoma, head and neck, liver or kidney cancer.

V and J are TRBV28 and TRBJ2-3; D gene ambiguous. V lost 7 bases, J lost 2 bases, and 13 bases lay in between. From germline, CDR1 is MDHEN and CDR2 SYDVKM. CDR3 length: 14 residues. The CDR3: CASTLGRATDTQYF. The CDR3 coding sequence is TGTGCCAGCACCCTGGGCCGGGCCACAGATACGCAGTATTTT.

This chain joins TRBV6-5 and TRBJ2-7; tentatively, D is TRBD1 or TRBD2 (5 bases each). There are 15 residues in the CDR3. Germline lookup yields CDR1 MNHEY and CDR2 SVGAGI. Between the trimmed V and J ends, which lost 4 bases and 4 bases, there was a span of 17 bases. This CDR3 is CASSSRLIGAYEQYF. The CDR3 nucleotides are TGTGCCAGCAGTTCCCGACTAATCGGGGCTTACGAGCAGTACTTC.

The chain joins TRBV9 to TRBJ1-3; D gene ambiguous. The germline V gene has CDR1 SGDLS and CDR2 YYNGEE. The CDR3 is 16 residues long. With 0 bases removed from V and 0 bases from J, the gap between germline ends came to 10 bases. CDR3 amino acids: CASSVEPVYSGNTIYF. The DNA of the CDR3 is TGTGCCAGCAGCGTAGAGCCGGTTTACTCTGGAAACACCATATATTTT.

The chain has TRBV7-2 and TRBJ2-1; D is unclear. Germline CDR1 SGHTA, CDR2 FQGNSA. The CDR3 loop spans 14 amino acids. V was shortened by 1 base and J by 1 base, with 5 bases between the two germline ends. CDR3 amino acids: CASSLVNSYNEQFF. The CDR3, as DNA: TGTGCCAGCAGCTTAGTCAATTCCTACAATGAGCAGTTCTTC.

This rearrangement joins TRBV28 to TRBJ2-6; D is undetermined. Germline values: CDR1 MDHEN, CDR2 SYDVKM. Trimming pared 10 bases from V and 0 bases from J, leaving 10 bases between. This CDR3 has 14 residues. As DNA, the CDR3 is TGTGCCACTATACTAAGCTCTGGGGCCAACGTCCTGACTTTC. Protein sequence: CATILSSGANVLTF.

This clone has a handful of counts. This chain connects TRBV6-5 to TRBJ2-3, with D perhaps given as TRBD1 or TRBD2 (5 bases each). The germline V gene has CDR1 MNHEY and CDR2 SVGAGI. The CDR3 loop spans 14 amino acids. Trimming removed 5 bases at V and 5 bases at J, with 14 bases between. The CDR3: CASSPGARRDTQYF. The CDR3 DNA reads as TGTGCCAGCAGTCCCGGGGCGAGGCGAGATACGCAGTATTTT.